Shown below are 14 T cell receptor beta chains from a single sample sequenced in a study of CD8+ T cells in alopecia areata. RNA was isolated and reverse transcribed to cDNA, the sequencing template. Sequencing used immunoSEQ multiplex PCR; TCRdb keeps in-frame clones, though not all of them. Of more than 150,000 clones listed, roughly three fifths were seen once; the top ten hold approximately 12%. This sample's treatment: oral pan-JAK inhibitor, 5-10 mg twice daily. The specimen comprised CD8+ T cells sorted from blood, sampled at week 24, from a patient treated with tofacitinib. Every receptor here comes from a human donor with alopecia areata.

The V gene is TRBV11-1, the J gene TRBJ2-3; possibly TRBD1 for D (7 bases). Trimming pared 5 bases from V and 0 bases from J, leaving 12 bases between. This CDR3 contains 15 residues. The germline CDR1 and CDR2 sequences are SGHAT and FQDESV (reference sequence). CDR3 residues: CASSPPGGSTDTQYF. CDR3 nucleotides: TGTGCCAGCAGCCCCCCAGGGGGGAGCACAGATACGCAGTATTTT.

This clone is a singleton in its sample. V gene TRBV15 combines with J gene TRBJ2-7; D is ambiguous. Germline V gene sequence: CDR1 LNHNV, CDR2 YYDKDF (reference sequence). The V and J ends lost 3 bases and 1 base respectively, with 10 bases between them. The CDR3 runs 14 residues. For the CDR3, the DNA is TGTGCCACCAGCAGCGCCGTAGAATCCTACGAGCAGTACTTC. Amino acid sequence: CATSSAVESYEQYF.

V usage is TRBV6-1 and J usage is TRBJ2-7; D may correspond to TRBD1 or TRBD2 (5 bases each). V dropped 3 bases and J dropped 1 base, with 13 bases sitting between them. Germline loops: CDR1 MNHNS, CDR2 SASEGT. This CDR3 has 15 residues. CDR3 in amino acids: CASSEGWDGSYEQYF. CDR3 DNA: TGTGCCAGCAGTGAGGGTTGGGACGGATCCTACGAGCAGTACTTC.

The chain is built from TRBV30 and TRBJ2-3, with 8 bases aligning to TRBD2. J gave up 1 base and V 0 bases, and 3 bases lay outside the gene matches. Germline loops: CDR1 GTSNPN, CDR2 SVGIG (reference sequence). This CDR3 contains 15 residues. The CDR3 nucleotides read TGTGCCTGGAGTGTCGGGCGGGGGGGCACAGATACGCAGTATTTT. Translating gives CAWSVGRGGTDTQYF.

The rearrangement uses TRBV27 and TRBJ1-5; D call uncertain. The CDR3 loop spans 13 amino acids. The germline V and J ends were trimmed by 5 bases and 6 bases, with 11 bases remaining between them. Germline V gives CDR1 MNHEY, CDR2 SMNVEV (reference sequence). The CDR3 reads CASSPRHGQPQHF. DNA for the CDR3: TGTGCCAGCAGTCCCCGCCACGGTCAGCCCCAGCATTTT.

This clone was seen only a few times. The chain is built from TRBV19 and TRBJ2-3; a possible D gene is TRBD2 (6 bases). Per germline, CDR1 LNHDA and CDR2 SQIVND (reference sequence). The CDR3 is made up of 13 amino acids. Trimming cost V 5 bases and J 6 bases, with 12 bases left between them. DNA for the CDR3: TGTGCCAGTAGTGTGGGGGGTAGTGATACGCAGTATTTT. It specifies CASSVGGSDTQYF. The full variable domain, rest sourced from reference TRBV19 and TRBJ2-3, is DGGITQSPKYLFRKEGQNVTLSCEQNLNHDAMYWYRQDPGQGLRLIYYSQIVNDFQKGDIAEGYSVSREKKESFPLTVTSAQKNPTAFYLCASSVGGSDTQYFGPGTRLTVL.

This chain connects TRBV4-2 to TRBJ2-7; 11 bases are shared with TRBD2. The CDR3 has 15 residues. V gave up 3 bases and J gave up 7 bases; unmatched junction bases: 8. CDR1 is LGHNA, CDR2 YNFKEQ, per germline. The CDR3: CASSQQGVAGGEQYF. CDR3 nucleotides: TGTGCCAGCAGCCAGCAGGGAGTAGCGGGAGGGGAGCAGTACTTC.

This clone was detected only once. V gene TRBV20-1 combines with J gene TRBJ1-1, with TRBD1 as a possible D gene (5 bases). Germline lookup yields CDR1 DFQATT and CDR2 SNEGSKA (reference sequence). V was trimmed by 6 bases and J by 4 bases, leaving 9 bases between them. This CDR3 has 11 amino acids. The CDR3 loop reads CSAWGGTEAFF. The CDR3 DNA is TGCAGTGCCTGGGGGGGCACTGAAGCTTTCTTT.

The chain couples TRBV23-1 to TRBJ1-3, with TRBD1 identical over 7 bases. TRBV23-1 is assigned to the ORF class and has an uncertain function. Unmatched junction bases numbered 2, after V lost 5 bases and J lost 4 bases. The CDR3 is 13 residues long. DNA for the CDR3: TGCGCCAGCAGTAGACAGGGAGGAAACACCATATATTTT. Translated: CASSRQGGNTIYF.

This clone was detected only a few times. The J gene is TRBJ1-2, the V gene TRBV10-3, with D possibly matching TRBD1 (6 bases). The germline V gene has CDR1 ENHRY and CDR2 SYGVKD. V dropped 2 bases and J dropped 2 bases, with 12 bases sitting between them. The CDR3 contains 15 residues. CDR3: CAISEPLTGNYGYTF. The CDR3, as DNA: TGTGCCATCAGTGAGCCCTTGACAGGCAACTATGGCTACACCTTC.

The chain is built from TRBV6-5 and TRBJ2-7; D unclear. Between the trimmed V and J ends, which lost 2 bases and 2 bases, there was a span of 7 bases. The CDR3 loop spans 13 amino acids. CDR1 and CDR2 from the germline V gene are MNHEY and SVGAGI. DNA for the CDR3: TGTGCCAGCAGTTACGCCAAGACCTACGAGCAGTACTTC. Protein product: CASSYAKTYEQYF.

The chain is built from TRBV5-6 and TRBJ2-4; D might be TRBD1 or TRBD2, each matching 5 bases. The V end lost 6 bases, the J end lost 0 bases, and 10 bases lay between the germline ends. Germline V gene lookup returns CDR1 SGHDT and CDR2 YYEEEE. This CDR3 contains 14 residues. The CDR3 reads CASNWGTAKNIQYF. The DNA for the CDR3 is TGTGCCAGCAATTGGGGGACAGCCAAAAACATTCAGTACTTC.

The chain carries TRBV14 and TRBJ1-6; D not resolved. Germline V lookup: CDR1 SGHDN, CDR2 FVKESK. Trimming left V 1 base short and J 13 bases short, with 14 bases between. This CDR3 is 14 amino acids long. CDR3 amino acids: CASSQAPSLVPLHF. Written as DNA, the CDR3 is TGTGCCAGCAGCCAAGCCCCGAGTCTTGTTCCCCTCCACTTT. Full variable domain (missing parts from reference TRBV14 and TRBJ1-6): EAGVTQFPSHSVIEKGQTVTLRCDPISGHDNLYWYRRVMGKEIKFLLHFVKESKQDESGMPNNRFLAERTGGTYSTLKVQPAELEDSGVYFCASSQAPSLVPLHFGNGTRLTVT.

The chain is built from TRBV7-9 and TRBJ1-4, with 8 bases fitting TRBD1. The CDR3 is made up of 15 amino acids. The germline V gene has CDR1 SEHNR and CDR2 FQNEAQ (reference sequence). After removal of 4 bases from V and 5 bases from J, the junction contained 6 bases not matched to a gene. CDR3 DNA sequence: TGTGCCAGCAGCTCGATCAGGGACAGGAATGAAAAACTGTTTTTT. It yields the protein CASSSIRDRNEKLFF.